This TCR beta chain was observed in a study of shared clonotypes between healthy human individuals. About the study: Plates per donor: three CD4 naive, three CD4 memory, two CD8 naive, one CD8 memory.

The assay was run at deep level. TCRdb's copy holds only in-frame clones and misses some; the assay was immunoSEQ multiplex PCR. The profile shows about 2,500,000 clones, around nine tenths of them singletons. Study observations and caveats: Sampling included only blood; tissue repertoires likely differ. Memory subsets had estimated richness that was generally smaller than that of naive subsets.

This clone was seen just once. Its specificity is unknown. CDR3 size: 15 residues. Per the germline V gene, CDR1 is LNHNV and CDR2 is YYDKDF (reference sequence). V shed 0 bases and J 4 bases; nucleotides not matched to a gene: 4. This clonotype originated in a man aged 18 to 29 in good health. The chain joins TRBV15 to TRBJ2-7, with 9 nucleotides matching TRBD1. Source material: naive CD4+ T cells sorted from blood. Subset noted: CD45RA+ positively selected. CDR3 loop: CATSREGGQGYEQYF. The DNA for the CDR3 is TGTGCCACCAGCAGAGAGGGTGGACAGGGGTACGAGCAGTACTTC.